The clone carrying this T cell receptor (beta chain) showed up many times. This entry is derived from a study of T-cell memory formation after mild COVID-19. TCRdb used MiXCR to reprocess the 5' RACE reads, holding one entry per CDR3 protein. The data hold 250,000 to 300,000 distinct CDR3 sequences, with 8.2% observed a single time. This receptor was obtained from a young man who had mild COVID-19 (a few samples of this study predate the infection). Cell type and time point are not known. Input material: PBMCs or a T cell subset sorted from them (not recorded which).

CDR3 region: CASRGPSGYEQYF. CDR3 bases: TGTGCCAGCAGGGGACCATCGGGATACGAGCAGTACTTC. This rearrangement joins TRBV6-5 to TRBJ2-7, with D perhaps matching TRBD1 or TRBD2 (5 bases each). V was cut by 6 bases and J by 4 bases, with 13 bases left in between. The CDR3 has 13 amino acids. The germline V gene encodes CDR1 MNHEY and CDR2 SVGAGI.